This TCR beta chain came from a study of monozygotic twins with inflammatory bowel disease. Whole-study results and caveats: None of the different T cell subtypes could be distinguished from one another.

Template switching added UMIs carrying a 6-nucleotide sample barcode. TCRdb re-analyzed the 5' RACE reads; it lists each CDR3 protein once, without DNA. Recorded for this sample: 120,000 to 150,000 distinct CDR3 sequences. In the case of this clonotype: The antigen remains undetermined.

The CDR3 is 14 residues long. Germline V lookup: CDR1 SGHRS, CDR2 YFSETQ. Source material: blood. J is TRBJ2-1 and V is TRBV5-1. The receptor was derived from a human donor with ulcerative colitis or Crohn's disease, or a healthy co-twin of an affected twin (not recorded which). CDR3 loop: CASSLVGSYNEQFF. Combining the CDR3 with reference TRBV5-1 and TRBJ2-1 gives the whole variable domain KAGVTQTPRYLIKTRGQQVTLSCSPISGHRSVSWYQQTPGQGLQFLFEYFSETQRNKGNFPGRFSGRQFSNSRSEMNVSTLELGDSALYLCASSLVGSYNEQFFGPGTRLTVL.